This TCR beta chain stems from a study of shared clonotypes between healthy human individuals. Study-wide findings and caveats: Clonotypes which were not shared had lower generation probabilities than clonotypes that all four donors shared.

Donors, healthy HIV-negative adults, lacked recent acute infections or vaccinations. On this clone: The antigen remains undetermined.

Splitting of each subset's genomic DNA was done evenly across several immunoSEQ plates. Profiling relied on immunoSEQ multiplex PCR, and the TCRdb table lists in-frame clones only, not all of them. The sample records 950,000 to 1,100,000 clones, 78% being singletons. The source is a man aged 18 to 30 in good health. Some clones in this sample may be carry-over from other donors' samples. The sample comprised memory CD4+ T cells from PBMCs. The subset here: CD45RA-negative fraction.

CDR3 bases: TGTGCCAGCAGTCCGAGACAGAGGAACGACGTCGGTGAAAAACTGTTTTTT. Translating it yields CASSPRQRNDVGEKLFF. The chain joins TRBV27 to TRBJ1-4; TRBD1 is a possible D gene (5 bases). V lost 5 bases and J 7 bases, leaving 23 bases between the germline ends. CDR3 length: 17 residues. The germline gives CDR1 MNHEY, CDR2 SMNVEV (reference sequence). Combining the CDR3 with reference TRBV27 and TRBJ1-4 gives the whole variable domain EAQVTQNPRYLITVTGKKLTVTCSQNMNHEYMSWYRQDPGLGLRQIYYSMNVEVTDKGDVPEGYKVSRKEKRNFPLILESPSPNQTSLYFCASSPRQRNDVGEKLFFGSGTQLSVL.